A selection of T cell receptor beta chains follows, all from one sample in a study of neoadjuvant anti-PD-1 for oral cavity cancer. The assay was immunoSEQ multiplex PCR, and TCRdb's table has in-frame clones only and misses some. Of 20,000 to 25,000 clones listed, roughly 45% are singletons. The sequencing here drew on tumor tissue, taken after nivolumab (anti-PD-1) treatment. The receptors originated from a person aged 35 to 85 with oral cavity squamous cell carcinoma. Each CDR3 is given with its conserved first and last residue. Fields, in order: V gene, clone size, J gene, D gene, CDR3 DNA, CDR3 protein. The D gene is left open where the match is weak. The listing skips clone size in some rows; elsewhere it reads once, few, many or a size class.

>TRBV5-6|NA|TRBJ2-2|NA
TGTGCCAGCCGAGCGCTGCGGGGAGAGACCGGGGAGCTGTTTTTT
CASRALRGETGELFF
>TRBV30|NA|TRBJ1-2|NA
TGTGCCTGGAGTCGAGGCAGGGGTGGGGGCTACACCTTC
CAWSRGRGGGYTF
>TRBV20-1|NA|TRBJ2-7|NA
TGCAGTGCGAGGGACATCGACGAGCAGTACTTC
CSARDIDEQYF
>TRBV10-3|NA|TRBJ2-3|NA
TGTGCCATCAGTGCTTCCCTCCAAAGCACAGATACGCAGTATTTT
CAISASLQSTDTQYF
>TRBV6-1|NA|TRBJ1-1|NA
TGTGCCAGCAGTGAAGACTATTCTGAAGCTTTCTTT
CASSEDYSEAFF
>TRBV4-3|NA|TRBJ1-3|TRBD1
TGCGCCAGCAGCCAAAACTACCGGGACAGGGGAGTCTCTGGAAACACCATATATTTT
CASSQNYRDRGVSGNTIYF
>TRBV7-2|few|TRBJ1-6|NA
TGTGCCAGCAGCTTAGGTAGGCAGGCTGAGTCACCCCTCCACTTT
CASSLGRQAESPLHF
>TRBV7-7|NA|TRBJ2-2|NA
TGTGCCAGCAGCTCTTCGGGGGAGAACACCGGGGAGCTGTTTTTT
CASSSSGENTGELFF
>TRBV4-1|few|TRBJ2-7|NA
TGCGCCAGCAGCCAAGACCACGAGCAGTACTTC
CASSQDHEQYF
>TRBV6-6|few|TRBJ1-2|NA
TGTGCCAGCAGTTTCCCCCGAGGGGACTATGGCTACACCTTC
CASSFPRGDYGYTF
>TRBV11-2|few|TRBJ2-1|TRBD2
TGTGCCAGCAGCTCCGCCGGGGGGGGCATTAATGAGCAGTTCTTC
CASSSAGGGINEQFF
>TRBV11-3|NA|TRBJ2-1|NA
TGTGCCAGCAGCTTAAGAGGCTCGCCAAACCACAATGAGCAGTTCTTC
CASSLRGSPNHNEQFF
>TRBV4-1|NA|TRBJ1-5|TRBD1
TGCGCCAGCAGCCAAGGACAGGGAATTAACAATCAGCCCCAGCATTTT
CASSQGQGINNQPQHF